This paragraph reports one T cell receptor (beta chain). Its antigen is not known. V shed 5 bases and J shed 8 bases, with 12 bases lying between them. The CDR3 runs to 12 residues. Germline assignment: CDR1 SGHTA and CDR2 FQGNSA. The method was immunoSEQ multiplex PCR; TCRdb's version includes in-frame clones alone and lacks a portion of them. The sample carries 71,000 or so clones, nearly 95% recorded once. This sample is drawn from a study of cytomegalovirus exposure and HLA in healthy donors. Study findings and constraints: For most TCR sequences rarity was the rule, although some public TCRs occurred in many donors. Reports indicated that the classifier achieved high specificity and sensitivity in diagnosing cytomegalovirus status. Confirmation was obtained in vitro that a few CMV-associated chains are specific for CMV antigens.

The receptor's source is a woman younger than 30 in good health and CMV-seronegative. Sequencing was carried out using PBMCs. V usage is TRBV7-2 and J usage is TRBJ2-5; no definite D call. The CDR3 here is CASSNNLDTQYF. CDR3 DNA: TGTGCCAGCAGCAACAATCTAGACACCCAGTACTTC. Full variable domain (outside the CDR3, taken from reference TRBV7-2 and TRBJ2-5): GAGVSQSPSNKVTEKGKDVELRCDPISGHTALYWYRQSLGQGLEFLIYFQGNSAPDKSGLPSDRFSAERTGGSVSTLTIQRTQQEDSAVYLCASSNNLDTQYFGPGTRLLVL.